The next 4 T cell receptor beta chains were all read from a single sample in a study of T cells in Graves' hyperthyroidism and ophthalmopathy. TCR beta CDR3 regions were amplified from RNA transcripts. In the first-round RT-PCR of the TCR CDR3, the HTBI primer set was used. One entry per CDR3 protein results from TCRdb running MiXCR on the multiplex PCR reads. The table records around 250,000 distinct CDR3 sequences, roughly 17% of them present only once. The sample comprised blood. The receptor set was obtained from a woman younger than 35 with Graves' ophthalmopathy.

This clonotype has ten or more counts. The rearrangement links TRBV6-2 or TRBV6-3 to TRBJ2-5; possibly TRBD1 for D (7 bases). CDR1 and CDR2 (germline): MNHEY, SVGEGT. The CDR3 runs to 18 residues. V lost 2 bases and J lost 1, with 20 bases in between. Here the CDR3 DNA reads TGTGCCAGCAGTTACGACACACGGACAGGCGGGGTCCAAGAGACCCAGTACTTC. Translated, it gives CASSYDTRTGGVQETQYF.

This clonotype was seen only a few times. At one end the junction does not follow the germline gene, possibly because of a read error. The chain has TRBV9 and TRBJ2-3; the D gene is possibly TRBD2 (7 bases). The CDR3 sequence is 17 residues long. Germline CDR1 and CDR2: SGDLS and YYNGEE. The CDR3 protein is CTSSAKGGALSTDTQYF. DNA of the CDR3: TGTACCAGCAGCGCGAAAGGGGGGGCCCTTAGCACAGATACGCAGTATTTT.

In its sample, this clonotype was seen many times. J is TRBJ1-5 and V is TRBV6-1; the D is unclear. CDR1 is MNHNS, CDR2 SASEGT, per germline. Trimming cost V 5 bases and J 4 bases, with 9 bases left between them. CDR3 length equals 13 residues. Here the CDR3 reads CASSWGFNQPQHF. DNA for the CDR3: TGTGCCAGCAGTTGGGGATTTAATCAGCCCCAGCATTTT.

The sample holds many counts of this clonotype. V gene TRBV18 combines with J gene TRBJ2-1; TRBD2 aligns across 7 bases. This CDR3 contains 16 residues. Looked up from germline, CDR1 is KGHSH and CDR2 is LQKENI. J lost 4 bases, V lost 6 bases, and 12 bases had no gene match. CDR3 protein: CASSGWRGRTYNEQFF. CDR3 in DNA: TGTGCCAGCTCCGGATGGCGGGGGAGAACGTACAATGAGCAGTTCTTC.